This T cell receptor beta chain was obtained from a study of Ad26.COV2.S vaccination and SARS-CoV-2 variants. V trimming: 6 bases; J trimming: 5 bases; junction bases outside the gene matches: 7. The CDR3 spans 15 residues. The germline gives CDR1 ENHRY, CDR2 SYGVKD. About this clone: Its antigen is not identified.

Treatment: 15 to 20 received Ad26.COV2.S at low or high dose, single or two shots; a few received placebo; per-sample allocation not given. Sampling occurred on day 63 after the first vaccine or placebo injection. Aged 18-55 years, donor was enrolled in Boston in about 2020. What was given as vaccine was an Ad26 vector encoding Wuhan-strain SARS-CoV-2 spike. TCRdb's copy holds only in-frame clones and misses some; the assay was immunoSEQ multiplex PCR. The table records 300,000 to 400,000 clones, more than 70% of them present only once. Notes on the study in general: Vaccinees reportedly had broad spike-specific CD8+ and CD4+ T cell responses. Breadth of non-spike TCRs did not differ between vaccinees and placebo recipients.

The chain recombines TRBV10-3 with TRBJ2-5; TRBD1 agrees at 12 bases. The specimen was peripheral blood, collected in a trial of Ad26.COV2.S vaccine versus placebo. This TCR derives from a person between 18 and 65 years old who received the Ad26.COV2.S COVID-19 vaccine or a placebo. The CDR3 sequence is CAIRGTGGESETQYF. CDR3 nucleotide sequence: TGTGCCATCAGGGGGACAGGGGGCGAATCGGAGACCCAGTACTTC.